The T cell receptor beta chain under discussion was sequenced for a study of T cell responses to AZD1222 COVID-19 vaccine. Only in-frame clones appear in the TCRdb table, and some are missing; sequencing was by immunoSEQ multiplex PCR. The table includes about 180,000 clones, roughly 88% detected once. This clone occurred once. The source is an adult in good health. The material was peripheral blood, obtained on day 0 of AZD1222 vaccination.

The CDR3 nucleotides read TGTGCCAGCATCTCCGTCGACAGTTACACTGAAGCTTTCTTT. Translated: CASISVDSYTEAFF. The chain uses TRBV28 and TRBJ1-1; D perhaps matches TRBD1 (5 bases). This CDR3 has 14 amino acids. V was clipped by 7 bases and J by 3 bases, with 15 bases between them. The germline V gene encodes CDR1 MDHEN and CDR2 SYDVKM.